This T cell receptor beta chain appears in the sequencing data of a study of blood T cell repertoires in COVID-19. At the level of the study: Samples representing acute and convalescent COVID-19 were sourced from the United States, Italy and Spain. Sources were T cells, B-cell-depleted T cells, or PBMCs; the material itself was cDNA or gDNA.

This CDR3 comprises 15 residues. Per germline, CDR1 SNHLY and CDR2 FYNNEI. With 7 bases removed from V and 7 bases from J, the gap between germline ends came to 17 bases. In the original workflow: Reference gene primer amplification in the assay estimated nucleated cell counts. TCRdb's table, derived via immunoSEQ multiplex PCR, lists solely in-frame clones and lacks some. From that table come the V and J calls and clone size; the DNA was used to work out D and trimming. The table lists some 150,000 clones, nearly 80% of them singletons. This clone appeared once. The receptor comes from a woman at least 80 years old with acute or convalescent COVID-19. Sequencing was performed on peripheral blood. V usage is TRBV2 and J usage is TRBJ1-6, with D hard to call. The chain's CDR3 is CASMAIDVGNSPLHF. The CDR3 coding sequence is TGTGCCAGCATGGCCATTGACGTCGGGAATTCACCCCTCCACTTT.